Shown below are 10 T cell receptor beta chains from a single sample sequenced in a study of T cells expressing NK-cell markers. Reprocessing the 5' RACE reads, TCRdb reports a single entry for every CDR3 protein and omits DNA. The sample holds roughly 450,000 distinct CDR3 sequences. The sequenced material came from blood T cells: a sorted CD56 or NKG2C T cell subset, CD4+ or CD8+ T cells, or bulk PBMC T cells (not recorded which). Source of these receptors: a woman aged 50 to 65 in good health.

V is TRBV2 and J is TRBJ1-4; TCRdb's D call of TRBD1 is untestable without DNA. The CDR3 contains 15 residues. The germline CDR1 and CDR2 sequences are SNHLY and FYNNEI. CDR3 protein: CASSDTGFRNEKLFF.

The V gene is TRBV6-2 or TRBV6-3, the J gene TRBJ2-1. The germline V gene has CDR1 MNHEY and CDR2 SVGEGT. The CDR3 totals 13 residues. CDR3 sequence reads: CASSYDVGNEQFF.

This chain joins TRBV29-1 and TRBJ2-1; TCRdb's D gene call, TRBD2, goes unchecked for lack of DNA. CDR1 is SQVTM and CDR2 is ANQGSEA in the germline V gene. The length of the CDR3 is 13 residues. CDR3 sequence: CSVGVAGVLEQFF.

This rearrangement joins TRBV12-3 or TRBV12-4 to TRBJ2-7; TCRdb's assignment of TRBD2 cannot be checked, as there is no DNA. The length of the CDR3 is 16 residues. CDR3 protein: CASSFSRGPVPHEQYF.

The chain employs TRBV3-1 and TRBJ2-5; no DNA is available, so the TRBD2 call from TCRdb remains unchecked. This CDR3 is 15 amino acids long. Germline CDR1 reads LGHDT; CDR2 reads YNNKEL (reference sequence). The CDR3 region is CASSQGDYYQETQYF.

V is TRBV5-1 and J is TRBJ2-1; TCRdb selects TRBD1, and the lack of DNA leaves this call unchecked. The CDR3 totals 19 residues. Germline lookup yields CDR1 SGHRS and CDR2 YFSETQ. The CDR3 reads CASSLVGRGLGTGSNEQFF.

The chain carries TRBV5-1 and TRBJ1-1; TCRdb names TRBD1, which stays unverified in the absence of DNA. The germline V gene has CDR1 SGHRS and CDR2 YFSETQ. The CDR3 consists of 13 residues. This chain's CDR3 is CASSSPGYTEAFF.

V is TRBV7-9 and J is TRBJ2-2; the TRBD1 assignment by TCRdb is unverifiable without DNA. The CDR3 runs to 15 residues. Germline V gene data show CDR1 as SEHNR and CDR2 as FQNEAQ (reference sequence). The CDR3 loop is CASSPYGGVTGELFF.

The rearrangement links TRBV6-2 or TRBV6-3 to TRBJ2-2; the D gene TCRdb calls, TRBD1, cannot be checked with no DNA. Germline CDR1 MNHEY, CDR2 SVGEGT. CDR3 length: 14 amino acids. The CDR3 sequence: CASFGQGNTGELFF.

This chain links TRBV7-2 with TRBJ2-1; TCRdb's D call, TRBD2, is unchecked because there is no DNA. The CDR3 consists of 21 residues. From germline, CDR1 is SGHTA and CDR2 FQGNSA. CDR3: CASSLVFGARALRSSYNEQFF.